This paragraph reports one T cell receptor beta chain. Generated by immunoSEQ multiplex PCR, the TCRdb table keeps only in-frame clones and is missing some. The sample has over 60,000 clones; 91% are singletons. Germline V gene lookup returns CDR1 MDHEN and CDR2 SYDVKM. CDR3 length equals 12 residues. Trimming took off 4 bases at V and 11 bases at J, with 12 bases between the two ends. Time point denoted: cycle 4 day 1 (C4D1), after less than 7 weeks of nivolumab. All patients experienced relapse after autologous stem cell transplantation, and brentuximab vedotin exposure was variable. These data are taken from a study of PD-1 blockade in classical Hodgkin lymphoma.

The receptor was derived from a human donor with classical Hodgkin lymphoma. The starting material was peripheral blood mononuclear cells (PBMCs), obtained before the fourth cycle of nivolumab. The chain combines TRBV28 with TRBJ1-5, with D unclear. The CDR3: CASSSGLLSQHF. The CDR3 DNA sequence: TGTGCCAGCAGTTCCGGATTATTGTCCCAGCATTTT.